This TCR beta chain emerged from a study of blood T cell repertoires in COVID-19. Profiling relied on immunoSEQ multiplex PCR, and the TCRdb table lists in-frame clones only, not all of them. The data hold some 200,000 clones, with just under 90% observed a single time. Trimming cost V 8 bases and J 6 bases; bases outside gene matches: 7. Germline lookup yields CDR1 ENHRY and CDR2 SYGVKD. This CDR3 is built from 15 residues. Sequencing was carried out using peripheral blood. This chain links TRBV10-3 with TRBJ2-1; 13 nucleotides match TRBD2. The sequence derives from a man aged 18 to 30 with active or convalescent COVID-19. As DNA, the CDR3 is TGTGCCATCCCGACTAGCGGGAGGTTACCCAATGAGCAGTTCTTC. Its protein product is CAIPTSGRLPNEQFF.